One sample yielded the 14 T cell receptor beta chains listed below, sequenced in a study of regulatory T cells in long-lasting Graves disease (dated by TCRdb to the early 2020s). Library prep was done by multiplex PCR. Sequencing took place on an Illumina HiSeq 4000. TCR beta libraries were built with iRepertoire HTBI primers and Arm-PCR amplification of CDR3 regions. TCRdb redid the processing of the public reads, applying fastp at Q25 and MiXCR, and retained in-frame beta chains. When rows share a CDR3 protein, they turn into one entry using the most common DNA and genes. In this sample the table shows about 470,000 distinct CDR3 sequences, 20% to 25% of which occur a single time. The top ten hold around 7% of the sample. The sample's time point, from its label and the paper: persistent/refractory GD, antithyroid drugs over 5 years with positive TRAb. For both TCR sequencing and RNA sequencing, RNA was extracted from PBMCs using TRIzol.

The source was peripheral blood mononuclear cells (PBMCs), collected when the disease was refractory, from a patient treated with antithyroid drugs. The receptors here all came from a female donor with Graves disease.

CDR3 in DNA: TGTGCCAGCAGTGAATTGATTGCAGGGAATAAGAGCAATCAGCCCCAGCATTTT. Protein: CASSELIAGNKSNQPQHF. The rearrangement joins TRBV25-1 to TRBJ1-5, with D perhaps TRBD1 (5 bases). Trimming removed 1 base at V and 1 base at J, with 17 bases between. This CDR3 contains 18 residues. Germline values: CDR1 MGHDK, CDR2 SYGVNS.

The chain combines TRBV10-3 with TRBJ2-5; 8 bases fit TRBD1. This CDR3 region has 16 residues. The germline V gene has CDR1 ENHRY and CDR2 SYGVKD. V lost 2 bases and J lost 9; bases outside the gene matches: 14. The CDR3 reads CAISEPHYRGSEAQYF. The CDR3 DNA is TGTGCCATCAGTGAGCCCCATTACAGGGGGTCGGAGGCCCAGTACTTC.

This clonotype showed up just a few times. This chain links TRBV4-3 with TRBJ1-4; the match to TRBD1 covers 7 bases. V lost 3 bases and J lost 2; bases outside the gene matches: 3. Looked up from germline, CDR1 is LGHNA and CDR2 is YSLEER. This CDR3 is built from 15 residues. Written as DNA, the CDR3 is TGCGCCAGCAGCCACTCAGGGGGGACTAATGAAAAACTGTTTTTT. Protein: CASSHSGGTNEKLFF.

This clonotype was recorded many times. This sequence joins TRBV12-3 or TRBV12-4 and TRBJ1-1, with D hard to call. The V end lost 3 bases, the J end lost 3 bases, and 11 bases lay between the germline ends. The CDR3 is 14 residues long. CDR3 sequence: CASSFKDGDTEAFF. Here the CDR3 DNA reads TGTGCCAGCAGTTTTAAAGATGGGGACACTGAAGCTTTCTTT.

On this clonotype: Possible read error: a much larger clone is one base away. The CDR3 DNA reads as TGTGCCAGCAGCTTAGGGGCCTCGTTAACGGGGACTTTGACCCAGTACTTC. Its protein product is CASSLGASLTGTLTQYF. The genes are TRBV11-3 and TRBJ2-5; perhaps TRBD2 as D (6 bases). The CDR3 contains 17 residues. V was cut by 1 base and J by 7 bases, with 22 bases left in between. From germline, CDR1 is SGHNT and CDR2 YENEEA. Full variable domain (missing parts from reference TRBV11-3 and TRBJ2-5): EAGVVQSPRYKIIEKKQPVAFWCNPISGHNTLYWYLQNLGQGPELLIRYENEEAVDDSQLPKDRFSAERLKGVDSTLKIQPAELGDSAVYLCASSLGASLTGTLTQYFGPGTRLLVL.

This clonotype was picked up a small number of times. This chain uses TRBV7-8 with TRBJ1-1; D possibly corresponds to TRBD1 (6 bases). CDR3 length: 18 amino acids. V was clipped by 0 bases and J by 1 base, with 18 bases between them. In germline, CDR1 is SGHVS, CDR2 FQNEAQ. The CDR3 nucleotides are TGTGCCAGCAGCTTAGCTTCAGGGGCGGATGTATGGAACACTGAAGCTTTCTTT. Translating it yields CASSLASGADVWNTEAFF.

Many counts were recorded for this clonotype. The chain uses TRBV7-8 and TRBJ2-7; maybe TRBD1 (6 bases). The V end was cut by 3 bases, the J end by 6 bases, with 15 bases between. This CDR3 has 14 residues. Germline V gives CDR1 SGHVS, CDR2 FQNEAQ. The CDR3 DNA sequence: TGTGCCAGCAGCTTCGCCAGGGGATACGGCGAGCAGTACTTC. Translation gives CASSFARGYGEQYF.

This sequence joins TRBV9 and TRBJ1-2; 7 nucleotides match TRBD1. CDR1 and CDR2 (germline): SGDLS, YYNGEE. V shed 3 bases and J 5 bases; nucleotides not matched to a gene: 10. The CDR3 length is 15 residues. CDR3: CASSASTGEAYGYTF. As DNA, the CDR3 is TGTGCCAGCAGCGCCTCCACAGGGGAGGCTTATGGCTACACCTTC.

This rearrangement joins TRBV7-9 to TRBJ2-3; D not resolved. CDR1 and CDR2 from the germline V gene are SEHNR and FQNEAQ (reference sequence). V lost 0 bases to trimming and J lost 3 bases, with 1 base between them. The CDR3 has 12 amino acids. Here the CDR3 DNA reads TGTGCCAGCAGCTTAGCGACAGATACGCAGTATTTT. Amino acids: CASSLATDTQYF.

This clonotype was recorded many times. J is TRBJ2-5 and V is TRBV7-2, with a possible D match to TRBD1 (5 bases). This CDR3 spans 15 amino acids. V was clipped by 2 bases and J by 4 bases, with 14 bases between them. Germline V gives CDR1 SGHTA, CDR2 FQGNSA. The CDR3 protein is CASSLRVLRGETQYF. The DNA of the CDR3 is TGTGCCAGCAGCTTAAGGGTTCTAAGGGGAGAGACCCAGTACTTC.

This clonotype was recorded many times. The rearrangement uses TRBV29-1 and TRBJ1-1; 8 nucleotides agree with TRBD1. V gave up 2 bases and J gave up 6 bases; unmatched junction bases: 11. The CDR3 runs to 15 residues. CDR1 is SQVTM, CDR2 ANQGSEA, per germline. The CDR3 nucleotides read TGCAGCGTTGAATCCCCCCGGACAGGGTACTCTGAAGCTTTCTTT. Translating gives CSVESPRTGYSEAFF.

The chain joins TRBV4-1 to TRBJ2-7, with D tentatively TRBD2 (6 bases). This CDR3 spans 13 amino acids. V gave up 4 bases and J gave up 5 bases, with 12 bases separating them. Germline assignment: CDR1 MGHRA and CDR2 YSYEKL. CDR3 DNA: TGCGCCAGCAGCCCCGACGGGAGTCACGAGCAGTACTTC. Translation: CASSPDGSHEQYF.

This clonotype has just a few counts. Germline and junction disagree at one end, which may indicate a read error. The V and J genes are TRBV10-3 and TRBJ2-7, with a possible D match to TRBD2 (6 bases). Germline lookup yields CDR1 ENHRY and CDR2 SYGVKD. This CDR3 region has 13 residues. CDR3 in DNA: TGTGCCAGCCGGGACTCTGAACAGTACGAGCAGCACTTC. The encoded protein is CASRDSEQYEQHF.

This clonotype was recorded many times. The chain uses TRBV29-1 and TRBJ1-2, with D unresolved. CDR1 SQVTM and CDR2 ANQGSEA come from the germline V gene. V was trimmed by 7 bases and J by 3 bases, leaving 12 bases between them. The length of the CDR3 is 12 residues. This chain's CDR3 is CSAEDRYYGYTF. CDR3 DNA sequence: TGCAGCGCCGAAGACCGATACTATGGCTACACCTTC.